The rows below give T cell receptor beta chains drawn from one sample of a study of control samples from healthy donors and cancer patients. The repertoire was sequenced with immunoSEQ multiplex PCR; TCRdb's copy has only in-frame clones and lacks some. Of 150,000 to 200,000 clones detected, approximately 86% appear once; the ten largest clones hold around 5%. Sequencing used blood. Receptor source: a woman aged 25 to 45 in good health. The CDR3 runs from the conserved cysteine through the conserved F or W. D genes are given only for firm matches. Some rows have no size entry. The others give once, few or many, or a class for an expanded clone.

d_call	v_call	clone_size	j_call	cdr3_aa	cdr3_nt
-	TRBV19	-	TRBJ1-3	CASARDHTSGNTIYF	TGTGCCAGTGCCCGGGATCATACTTCTGGAAACACCATATATTTT
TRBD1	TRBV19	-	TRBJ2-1	CASSILGQGYNEQFF	TGTGCCAGTAGTATCTTGGGACAGGGCTACAATGAGCAGTTCTTC
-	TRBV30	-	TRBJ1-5	CAWSADIYNQPQHF	TGTGCCTGGAGTGCCGACATTTACAATCAGCCCCAGCATTTT
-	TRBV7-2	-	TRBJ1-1	CASSLHSNTEAFF	TGTGCCAGCAGCCTACACTCGAACACTGAAGCTTTCTTT
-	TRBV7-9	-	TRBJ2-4	CASSLEGRVGKNIQYF	TGTGCCAGCAGCTTAGAGGGTAGGGTTGGCAAAAACATTCAGTACTTC
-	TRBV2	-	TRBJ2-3	CASSAPYEYF	TGTGCCAGCAGCGCCCCTTATGAGTATTTT
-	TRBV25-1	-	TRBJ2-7	CASSRARGYEQYF	TGTGCCAGCAGTAGGGCGAGGGGCTACGAGCAGTACTTC
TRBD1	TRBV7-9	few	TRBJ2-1	CASSVGTGGWDEQFF	TGTGCCAGCAGCGTGGGGACAGGGGGCTGGGATGAGCAGTTCTTC
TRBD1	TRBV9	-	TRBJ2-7	CASSVGTGRYEQYF	TGTGCCAGCAGCGTAGGGACAGGGAGGTACGAGCAGTACTTC
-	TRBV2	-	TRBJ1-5	CASSEALGGADQPQHF	TGTGCCAGCAGTGAAGCGCTTGGGGGCGCGGATCAGCCCCAGCATTTT
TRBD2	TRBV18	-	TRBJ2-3	CASSPRTSVEADTQYF	TGTGCCAGCTCACCCAGGACTAGTGTGGAAGCAGATACGCAGTATTTT
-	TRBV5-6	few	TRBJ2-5	CASSPSDSISRGETQYF	TGTGCCAGCAGCCCTTCCGACTCCATCAGCCGAGGGGAGACCCAGTACTTC
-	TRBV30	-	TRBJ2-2	CASPAKTNTGELFF	TGTGCCTCCCCAGCGAAAACGAACACCGGGGAGCTGTTTTTT
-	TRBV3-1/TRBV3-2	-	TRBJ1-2	CASSQESSLQRYGYTF	TGTGCCAGCAGCCAAGAATCGTCGCTGCAGAGGTATGGCTACACCTTC